These 22 T cell receptor beta chains were all obtained from the same sample, sequenced in a study of blood T cell repertoires in COVID-19. Generated by immunoSEQ multiplex PCR, the TCRdb table keeps only in-frame clones and is missing some. The sample shows approximately 150,000 clones, approximately 90% of them seen only once. The sequencing sample was made of peripheral blood. These receptors came from a human donor in a cohort sampled during active COVID-19.

This clone came up once. The chain uses TRBV2 and TRBJ2-1; TRBD2 agrees at 12 bases. CDR1 SNHLY and CDR2 FYNNEI come from the germline V gene. The V segment lost 10 bases and the J segment 0 bases; nucleotides outside the gene matches: 10. The CDR3 totals 17 residues. CDR3 amino acids: CATSSGRGGGSYNEQFF. As DNA, the CDR3 is TGTGCCACCTCTAGCGGGAGGGGAGGAGGCTCCTACAATGAGCAGTTCTTC.

The rearrangement links TRBV30 to TRBJ2-7, with D tentatively TRBD2 (5 bases). The CDR3 covers 14 residues. Trimming shortened V by 2 bases and J by 1 base, and 12 bases separated the two germline ends. CDR1 is GTSNPN and CDR2 is SVGIG in the germline V gene (reference sequence). The CDR3 sequence is CAWSREVGSYEQYF. The CDR3, as DNA: TGTGCCTGGAGTCGGGAAGTGGGGTCCTACGAGCAGTACTTC.

This chain joins TRBV6-1 and TRBJ2-2; 9 bases fit TRBD1. Germline CDR1 and CDR2: MNHNS and SASEGT. The trim removed 3 bases at V and 4 bases at J, leaving 9 bases unmatched. This CDR3 is 17 amino acids long. The DNA for the CDR3 is TGTGCCAGCAGTGATGGGTACAGGGGGCGCAGCACCGGGGAGCTGTTTTTT. As protein: CASSDGYRGRSTGELFF.

The V call is TRBV19, the J call TRBJ1-2; D call uncertain. Germline V gives CDR1 LNHDA, CDR2 SQIVND (reference sequence). The CDR3 has 12 residues. V lost 4 bases, J lost 8 bases, and 11 bases lay in between. CDR3 sequence (DNA): TGTGCCAGTAGTACGGACTGGGAGGGCTACACCTTC. This encodes CASSTDWEGYTF.

The chain is built from TRBV7-8 and TRBJ2-7; TRBD2 matches at 11 bases. Germline CDR1 is SGHVS and CDR2 is FQNEAQ. With 5 bases clipped from V and 4 bases from J, the junction kept 16 bases outside the gene matches. This CDR3 is 18 amino acids long. The CDR3 DNA is TGTGCCAGCAGCCTGGTAGCGGGAGGGCGGGGAGGATCATACGAGCAGTACTTC. It is translated as CASSLVAGGRGGSYEQYF.

Here the CDR3 reads CARSDGEWNTEAFF. CDR3 nucleotide sequence: TGTGCCAGAAGCGACGGAGAGTGGAACACTGAAGCTTTCTTT. The V gene is TRBV5-3, the J gene TRBJ1-1; no definite D call. TRBV5-3 is annotated as an ORF whose role is uncertain. This CDR3 comprises 14 residues. V lost 4 bases and J lost 1, with 11 bases in between.

V usage is TRBV27 and J usage is TRBJ1-1; a possible D gene is TRBD1 (5 bases). CDR3 length equals 15 residues. The V end lost 2 bases, the J end lost 5 bases, and 15 bases lay between the germline ends. From germline, CDR1 is MNHEY and CDR2 SMNVEV (reference sequence). CDR3 DNA: TGTGCCAGCAGTTTAGGAACCCGAAGGGGAACTGAAGCTTTCTTT. Translated: CASSLGTRRGTEAFF.

The chain joins TRBV4-2 to TRBJ1-1, with a weak D call TRBD1 (6 bases). Trimming removed 1 base at V and 5 bases at J, with 11 bases between. Germline assignment: CDR1 LGHNA and CDR2 YNFKEQ. The length of the CDR3 is 14 residues. CDR3 coding DNA: TGTGCCAGCAGCCAAGCCACGCAGGGGACTGAAGCTTTCTTT. It encodes CASSQATQGTEAFF.

This chain links TRBV6-5 with TRBJ2-7; TRBD1 is a possible D gene (9 bases). The germline V gene encodes CDR1 MNHEY and CDR2 SVGAGI. V was pared by 6 bases and J by 3 bases, with 18 bases between. The CDR3 length is 15 residues. The CDR3 nucleotides read TGTGCCAGCAGGGACAGGGGACGGGGGGGCTACGAGCAGTACTTC. Amino acids: CASRDRGRGGYEQYF.

J is TRBJ2-2 and V is TRBV5-4; the match to TRBD2 covers 8 bases. CDR1 and CDR2 (germline): SGHNT, YYREEE (reference sequence). This CDR3 region has 16 residues. After removal of 4 bases from V and 4 bases from J, the junction contained 9 bases not matched to a gene. DNA of the CDR3: TGTGCCAGCAGCCGCACTAGCGCGGGGGGCACCGGGGAGCTGTTTTTT. Its translation is CASSRTSAGGTGELFF. The whole variable domain, remainder taken from reference TRBV5-4 and TRBJ2-2, is ETGVTQSPTHLIKTRGQQVTLRCSSQSGHNTVSWYQQALGQGPQFIFQYYREEENGRGNFPPRFSGLQFPNYSSELNVNALELDDSALYLCASSRTSAGGTGELFFGEGSRLTVL.

This chain links TRBV9 with TRBJ2-6; D is possibly TRBD1 (5 bases). Germline V CDR1 and CDR2: SGDLS, YYNGEE. This CDR3 has 17 residues. Trimming removed 0 bases from V and 0 bases from J, with 10 bases in between. The CDR3 DNA reads TGTGCCAGCAGCGTAGAACACAGGATCTCTGGGGCCAACGTCCTGACTTTC. Translation: CASSVEHRISGANVLTF.

With regard to this clone: The same CDR3 is also encoded by other DNA sequences in this sample. J is TRBJ2-2 and V is TRBV5-1, with TRBD2 matching over 9 bases. V lost 1 base, J lost 5 bases, and 6 bases stayed unmatched. The CDR3 spans 16 residues. Germline lookup yields CDR1 SGHRS and CDR2 YFSETQ. The CDR3 DNA reads as TGCGCCAGCAGCTTGAGGTTAGCGGGAGCTACCGGGGAGCTGTTTTTT. It specifies CASSLRLAGATGELFF. Full variable domain (outside the CDR3, taken from reference TRBV5-1 and TRBJ2-2): KAGVTQTPRYLIKTRGQQVTLSCSPISGHRSVSWYQQTPGQGLQFLFEYFSETQRNKGNFPGRFSGRQFSNSRSEMNVSTLELGDSALYLCASSLRLAGATGELFFGEGSRLTVL.

V is TRBV6-4 and J is TRBJ2-5; 12 nucleotides match TRBD2. The trim removed 1 base at V and 5 bases at J, leaving 5 bases unmatched. From germline, CDR1 is MRHNA and CDR2 SNTAGT. The CDR3 is made up of 16 amino acids. In nucleotides, the CDR3 is TGTGCCAGCAGTGACTTCCGGACTAGCGGGAAGGAGACCCAGTACTTC. Translation gives CASSDFRTSGKETQYF.

The chain uses TRBV30 and TRBJ1-3, with D maybe TRBD1 (6 bases). Germline V gene sequence: CDR1 GTSNPN, CDR2 SVGIG (reference sequence). This CDR3 spans 16 amino acids. Trimming took off 7 bases at V and 1 base at J, with 20 bases between the two ends. CDR3 DNA sequence: TGTGCCTTTGATCCCGGGACACAATATTCTGGAAACACCATATATTTT. Protein sequence: CAFDPGTQYSGNTIYF.

This clone was found once. The chain couples TRBV27 to TRBJ1-1, with 7 bases that match TRBD1. Unmatched junction bases numbered 14, after V lost 3 bases and J lost 1 base. The CDR3 covers 18 residues. Germline V lookup: CDR1 MNHEY, CDR2 SMNVEV (reference sequence). CDR3 DNA: TGTGCCAGCAGTTTTAACGCCGCGCTGGACAGGTCGAACACTGAAGCTTTCTTT. Its translation: CASSFNAALDRSNTEAFF.

The chain uses TRBV24-1 and TRBJ2-7, with 12 bases identical to TRBD1. There are 15 residues in the CDR3. CDR1 is KGHDR, CDR2 SFDVKD, per germline. The V gene end was trimmed by 3 bases and the J gene end by 6 bases; junction bases not matched to a gene: 5. DNA of the CDR3: TGTGCCACCAGTGATCCCGGGACAGGGGGCGCCGAGCAGTACTTC. It is translated as CATSDPGTGGAEQYF.

This rearrangement joins TRBV29-1 to TRBJ2-3; D possibly corresponds to TRBD2 (5 bases). The germline V gene has CDR1 SQVTM and CDR2 ANQGSEA. The CDR3 contains 14 residues. V was pared by 7 bases and J by 2 bases, with 16 bases between. CDR3: CSACRGSATDTQYF. The CDR3, as DNA: TGCAGCGCCTGTAGAGGTAGCGCCACAGATACGCAGTATTTT.

The chain joins TRBV6-6 to TRBJ2-7, with 9 nucleotides matching TRBD1. CDR1 MNHNY and CDR2 SVGAGI come from the germline V gene (reference sequence). The V segment lost 0 bases and the J segment 5 bases; nucleotides outside the gene matches: 5. The CDR3 is 15 residues long. CDR3 protein: CASSYSGTGPHEQYF. CDR3 bases: TGTGCCAGCAGTTACTCCGGGACAGGGCCCCACGAGCAGTACTTC.

This clone has just a few counts. The chain combines TRBV28 with TRBJ2-5, with 14 bases matching TRBD2. The length of the CDR3 is 16 residues. V was clipped by 2 bases and J by 4 bases; unmatched bases: 3. In germline, CDR1 is MDHEN, CDR2 SYDVKM. CDR3 DNA: TGTGCCAGCAGTTTAGGACTAGCGGGGGGCATAGAGACCCAGTACTTC. This translates into CASSLGLAGGIETQYF. Together with reference TRBV28 and TRBJ2-5, the CDR3 gives the full variable domain: DVKVTQSSRYLVKRTGEKVFLECVQDMDHENMFWYRQDPGLGLRLIYFSYDVKMKEKGDIPEGYSVSREKKERFSLILESASTNQTSMYLCASSLGLAGGIETQYFGPGTRLLVL.

V and J are TRBV7-2 and TRBJ2-7; 11 positions agree with TRBD2. Germline CDR1 SGHTA, CDR2 FQGNSA. V lost 4 bases and J lost 0; bases outside the gene matches: 8. This CDR3 is built from 17 residues. The CDR3: CASSSASGGPSSYEQYF. The CDR3 bases are TGTGCCAGCAGCTCTGCTAGCGGGGGGCCTAGCTCCTACGAGCAGTACTTC.

This rearrangement joins TRBV12-3 or TRBV12-4 to TRBJ2-7; unclear D gene. V was trimmed by 5 bases and J by 7 bases, leaving 9 bases between them. The CDR3 loop spans 11 amino acids. Written as DNA, the CDR3 is TGTGCCAGCAGTCTCCGACAAGAGCAGTACTTC. This sequence encodes CASSLRQEQYF.

In this sample, this clone turned up many times. This rearrangement joins TRBV7-9 to TRBJ1-2, with unresolved D. The CDR3 is made up of 13 amino acids. CDR1 is SEHNR and CDR2 is FQNEAQ in the germline V gene (reference sequence). V dropped 1 base and J dropped 8 bases, with 11 bases sitting between them. The CDR3 loop is CASSLDQSGGYTF. Written as DNA, the CDR3 is TGTGCCAGCAGCTTAGACCAGTCGGGAGGCTACACCTTC.